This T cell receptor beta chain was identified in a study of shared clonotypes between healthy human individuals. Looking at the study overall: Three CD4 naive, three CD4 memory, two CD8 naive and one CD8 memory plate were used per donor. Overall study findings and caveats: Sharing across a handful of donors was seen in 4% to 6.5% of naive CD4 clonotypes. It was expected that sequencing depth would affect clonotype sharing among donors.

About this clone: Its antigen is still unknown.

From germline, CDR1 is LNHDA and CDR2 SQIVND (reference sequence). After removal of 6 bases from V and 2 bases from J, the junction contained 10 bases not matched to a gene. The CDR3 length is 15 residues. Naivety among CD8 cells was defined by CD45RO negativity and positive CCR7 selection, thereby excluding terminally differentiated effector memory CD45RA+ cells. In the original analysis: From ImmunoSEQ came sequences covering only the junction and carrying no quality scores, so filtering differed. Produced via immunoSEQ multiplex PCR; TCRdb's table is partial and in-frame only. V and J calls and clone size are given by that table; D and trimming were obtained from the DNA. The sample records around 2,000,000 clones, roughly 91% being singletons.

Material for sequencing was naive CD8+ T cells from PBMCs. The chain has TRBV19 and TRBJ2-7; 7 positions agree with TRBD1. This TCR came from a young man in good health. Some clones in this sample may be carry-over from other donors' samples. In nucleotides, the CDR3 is TGTGCCAGTAGACCAGGGGGTGGTAACACCTACGAGCAGTACTTC. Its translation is CASRPGGGNTYEQYF.